This TCR beta chain was recorded in a study of blood T cell repertoires in COVID-19. Study context: Samples representing acute and convalescent COVID-19 were sourced from the United States, Italy and Spain.

Authors' analysis steps: Reference gene primer amplification gave nucleated cell count estimates. The data were produced by immunoSEQ multiplex PCR, yet TCRdb's version contains in-frame clones alone and is incomplete. V and J calls and clone size come straight from that table; D and trimming were deduced from the DNA. The sample lists 160,000 or so clones, under 90% occurring once. The V end lost 7 bases, the J end lost 9 bases, and 13 bases lay between the germline ends. Germline V gives CDR1 DFQATT, CDR2 SNEGSKA (reference sequence). The CDR3 contains 11 residues. V usage is TRBV20-1 and J usage is TRBJ2-1; perhaps TRBD2 as D (5 bases). The sample taken for sequencing was peripheral blood. The sequence was collected from a woman of 80 years or more with acute or convalescent COVID-19. CDR3 nucleotide sequence: TGCAGTGGGATAGCGTCTGTTGAGCAGTTCTTC. It is translated as CSGIASVEQFF.